These 16 T cell receptor beta chains originate from one sample sequenced in a study of blood T cell repertoires in COVID-19. Here immunoSEQ multiplex PCR was the method, and the copy in TCRdb shows in-frame clones only, minus some. The sample includes 56,000 or so clones, more than 90% of them seen just once. Sequencing was performed on peripheral blood. The receptor source for this set is a man aged 50-60 years with active COVID-19.

The chain carries TRBV6-1 and TRBJ2-7; 7 bases agree with TRBD1. This CDR3 is built from 17 residues. Germline V gene lookup returns CDR1 MNHNS and CDR2 SASEGT. V lost 1 base to trimming and J lost 2 bases; unmatched junction nucleotides: 11. The CDR3 DNA sequence: TGTGCCAGCAGTGAAGAACGGGGCAGGGGGTCGCCCTACGAGCAGTACTTC. Its translation is CASSEERGRGSPYEQYF.

The chain recombines TRBV18 with TRBJ2-5; possibly TRBD2 for D (6 bases). This CDR3 comprises 13 residues. V was clipped by 3 bases and J by 4 bases, with 9 bases between them. In germline, CDR1 is KGHSH, CDR2 LQKENI. Here the CDR3 reads CASSPGLPETQYF. Here the CDR3 DNA reads TGTGCCAGCTCACCGGGACTCCCAGAGACCCAGTACTTC.

This clone occurred once. The rearrangement links TRBV30 to TRBJ2-1; 14 nucleotides agree with TRBD2. The J segment lost 9 bases and the V segment lost 5 bases, leaving 3 bases of the junction unmatched. The germline gives CDR1 GTSNPN, CDR2 SVGIG (reference sequence). CDR3 length: 13 residues. The CDR3: CAWGLAGGSEQFF. CDR3 bases: TGTGCCTGGGGACTAGCGGGAGGCAGTGAGCAGTTCTTC.

This chain connects TRBV6-5 to TRBJ2-2; D may be TRBD1 (6 bases). Trimming cost V 7 bases and J 4 bases, with 10 bases left between them. CDR1 and CDR2 (germline): MNHEY, SVGAGI. The CDR3 contains 13 residues. The DNA for the CDR3 is TGTGCCAGCATTAACAGGGTCACCGGGGAGCTGTTTTTT. Translating gives CASINRVTGELFF.

This clone was observed once. The DNA of the CDR3 is TGTGCCAGCACCCGATCCCCACCGCCGACAGAATCCTCGGGCGAGACCCAGTACTTC. Encoded protein: CASTRSPPPTESSGETQYF. This chain connects TRBV21-1 to TRBJ2-5; whether TRBD1, the table's D call, matches the DNA was not checked. TRBV21-1 is an annotated pseudogene. The CDR3 extends over 19 amino acids.

This clone was seen once. The chain employs TRBV7-9 and TRBJ1-1; no firm D call. The CDR3 contains 15 residues. V gave up 1 base and J gave up 0 bases, with 9 bases separating them. The germline V gene encodes CDR1 SEHNR and CDR2 FQNEAQ (reference sequence). CDR3 protein: CASSLGANMNTEAFF. CDR3 nucleotide sequence: TGTGCCAGCAGCTTAGGGGCGAACATGAACACTGAAGCTTTCTTT.

This chain uses TRBV7-9 with TRBJ2-3, with 14 bases aligning to TRBD2. Germline V lookup: CDR1 SEHNR, CDR2 FQNEAQ (reference sequence). The J segment lost 14 bases and the V segment lost 5 bases, leaving 12 bases of the junction unmatched. The CDR3 covers 15 residues. The DNA for the CDR3 is TGTGCCAGCAGCAAAGCCGGGACTAGCGGGGGCCCCGGGTATTTT. Its translation is CASSKAGTSGGPGYF.

V usage is TRBV28 and J usage is TRBJ2-7, with 9 bases that match TRBD1. Trimming removed 8 bases from V and 4 bases from J; junction bases left unmatched: 6. The CDR3 has 13 residues. Looked up from germline, CDR1 is MDHEN and CDR2 is SYDVKM. CDR3 residues: CASGGQGVYEQYF. DNA of the CDR3: TGTGCCAGCGGGGGACAGGGAGTTTACGAGCAGTACTTC.

V gene TRBV7-9 combines with J gene TRBJ2-7, with 7 bases fitting TRBD1. V shed 1 base, J shed 0 bases, and the junction held 9 bases outside the gene matches. Germline values: CDR1 SEHNR, CDR2 FQNEAQ (reference sequence). The CDR3 consists of 17 residues. The DNA of the CDR3 is TGTGCCAGCAGCTTAGTTCAGAGACAGGGATCCTCCTACGAGCAGTACTTC. Encoded protein: CASSLVQRQGSSYEQYF.

V and J are TRBV5-5 and TRBJ1-5; tentative D call: TRBD1 (5 bases). This CDR3 comprises 17 residues. Germline V gene lookup returns CDR1 SGHKS and CDR2 YYEKEE (reference sequence). V was pared by 0 bases and J by 3 bases, with 16 bases between. CDR3 nucleotide sequence: TGTGCCAGCAGCTTGGGTCTAGCGGGACTCTCCAATCAGCCCCAGCATTTT. The encoded protein is CASSLGLAGLSNQPQHF. The full variable domain, its missing parts supplied by reference TRBV5-5 and TRBJ1-5, is DAGVTQSPTHLIKTRGQQVTLRCSPISGHKSVSWYQQVLGQGPQFIFQYYEKEERGRGNFPDRFSARQFPNYSSELNVNALLLGDSALYLCASSLGLAGLSNQPQHFGDGTRLSIL.

The chain links TRBV6-5 to TRBJ1-5, with 7 bases matching TRBD1. CDR1 and CDR2 from the germline V gene are MNHEY and SVGAGI. V shed 10 bases and J 5 bases; nucleotides not matched to a gene: 8. CDR3 length: 13 amino acids. The CDR3 bases are TGTGCCACCAGGGGGGGTTTCGATCAGCCCCAGCATTTT. It yields the protein CATRGGFDQPQHF.

This clone was recorded a few times. This chain links TRBV2 with TRBJ1-6, with 8 bases that match TRBD1. CDR3 length equals 16 residues. V was pared by 7 bases and J by 2 bases, with 7 bases of the junction left unmatched. Germline V gives CDR1 SNHLY, CDR2 FYNNEI. The CDR3 loop is CASNSGGATYNSPLHF. CDR3 coding DNA: TGTGCCAGCAACTCAGGGGGCGCAACCTATAATTCACCCCTCCACTTT.

This chain joins TRBV30 and TRBJ1-5; no clear D gene. Trimming shortened V by 3 bases and J by 1 base, and 10 bases separated the two germline ends. The length of the CDR3 is 14 residues. Germline loops: CDR1 GTSNPN, CDR2 SVGIG (reference sequence). The chain's CDR3 is CAWREEGSNQPQHF. CDR3 sequence (DNA): TGTGCCTGGAGGGAGGAGGGAAGCAATCAGCCCCAGCATTTT.

The V gene is TRBV11-2, the J gene TRBJ2-4; 7 bases line up with TRBD1. The J segment lost 7 bases and the V segment lost 4 bases, leaving 7 bases of the junction unmatched. The CDR3 has 14 residues. Germline V lookup: CDR1 SGHAT, CDR2 FQNNGV. Here the CDR3 reads CASSYDREGNIQYF. CDR3 DNA: TGTGCCAGCAGCTACGACAGGGAAGGGAACATTCAGTACTTC.

J is TRBJ2-3 and V is TRBV5-4, with TRBD2 matching 11 bases. Germline values: CDR1 SGHNT, CDR2 YYREEE (reference sequence). CDR3 length: 15 amino acids. J gave up 4 bases and V 4 bases, and 5 bases lay outside the gene matches. The CDR3 reads CASSIAGGPADTQYF. The CDR3 DNA sequence: TGTGCCAGCAGCATAGCGGGAGGGCCCGCAGATACGCAGTATTTT.

The sample holds one count of this clone. The V gene is TRBV10-3, the J gene TRBJ1-2, with 11 nucleotides matching TRBD1. CDR1 is ENHRY and CDR2 is SYGVKD in the germline V gene. Trimming at V came to 6 bases and at J to 6 bases, leaving 6 bases not matched to a gene. The CDR3 contains 14 residues. In DNA form, the CDR3 reads TGTGCCATCAGACTCGGACAGGGGGCTCATGGCTACACCTTC. It encodes CAIRLGQGAHGYTF.